The clone carrying this T cell receptor beta chain appeared many times. Its antigen is unknown. MiXCR, applied by TCRdb to the 5' RACE reads, yields one record per CDR3 protein. The sample gives tens of thousands of distinct CDR3 sequences, roughly an eighth of which show up once; about 6.8% is in the top ten. The sample is drawn from a study of neurological immune-mediated disorders. Findings of the study overall: The highest TCR clonal expansion occurred in HTLV-1-associated myelopathy; multiple sclerosis fell below healthy controls.

V was cut by 0 bases and J by 2 bases, with 3 bases left in between. Germline loops: CDR1 SGHDN, CDR2 FVKESK. The CDR3 spans 13 residues. Material: PBMCs. This sequence was found in a woman aged 45-65 years in good health. The chain combines TRBV14 with TRBJ2-3; the D is unclear. The CDR3 nucleotides are TGTGCCAGCAGCCAAGATATCACAGATACGCAGTATTTT. Protein: CASSQDITDTQYF.